This record covers a single T cell receptor (beta chain). The antigen is undetermined. The data were obtained in a study of shared clonotypes between healthy human individuals. Regarding the study as a whole: Sequencing of the sorted subsets was shown by rarefaction to be incomplete despite large depth. Clonotype sharing among donors was thought likely to change with sequencing depth.

The protocol was immunoSEQ multiplex PCR, while the TCRdb copy is restricted to in-frame clones and leaves out a portion. The sample has about 2.1 million clones; 80% to 95% are singletons. Naive CD8 cells comprised CD45RO-negative, CCR7-positively selected cells, excluding terminally differentiated effector memory CD45RA+ cells. Sequencing input: naive CD8+ T cells from PBMCs. This sequence originates from a man between 18 and 35 years old in good health. Some clones in this sample may be carry-over from other donors' samples.

The CDR3 sequence is CASSVADERGDTQYF. As DNA, the CDR3 is TGTGCCAGCAGCGTAGCCGACGAACGTGGAGATACGCAGTATTTT. This chain links TRBV9 with TRBJ2-3; no firm D call. V was clipped by 0 bases and J by 5 bases, with 13 bases between them. The CDR3 sequence is 15 residues long. Looked up from germline, CDR1 is SGDLS and CDR2 is YYNGEE.